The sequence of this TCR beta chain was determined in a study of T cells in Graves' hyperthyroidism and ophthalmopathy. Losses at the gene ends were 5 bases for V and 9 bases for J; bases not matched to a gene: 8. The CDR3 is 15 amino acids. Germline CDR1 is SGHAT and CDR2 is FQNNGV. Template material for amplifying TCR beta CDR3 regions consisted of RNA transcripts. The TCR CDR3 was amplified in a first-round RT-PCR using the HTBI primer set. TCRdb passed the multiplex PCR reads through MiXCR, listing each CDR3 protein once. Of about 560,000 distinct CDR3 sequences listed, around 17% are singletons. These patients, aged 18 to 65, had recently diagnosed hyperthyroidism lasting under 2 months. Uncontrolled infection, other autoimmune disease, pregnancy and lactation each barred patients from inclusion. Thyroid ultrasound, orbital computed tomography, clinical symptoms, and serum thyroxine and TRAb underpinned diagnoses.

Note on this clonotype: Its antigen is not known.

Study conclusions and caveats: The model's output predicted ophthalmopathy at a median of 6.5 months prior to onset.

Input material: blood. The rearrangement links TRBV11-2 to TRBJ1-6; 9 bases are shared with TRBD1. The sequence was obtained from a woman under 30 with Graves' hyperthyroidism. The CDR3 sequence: CASSIDRGNRSPLHF. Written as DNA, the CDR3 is TGTGCCAGCAGCATCGACAGGGGGAACCGTTCACCCCTCCACTTT.